This T cell receptor (beta chain) was captured in a study of cytomegalovirus exposure and HLA in healthy donors (dated by TCRdb to about 2017). Some background on the complete study: In an earlier analysis of 587 of the donors, 276 Gb of sequence data and just under 120 million unique TCR beta sequences from some 170 million T cells were reported. Every discovery cohort repertoire had been produced on one sequencing platform. To predict cytomegalovirus infection status, the study combined high-throughput TCR immunosequencing, statistical association of individual TCRs with disease status, and machine learning. An early release covering roughly 580 HLA-typed donors comprised about 300 gigabases of sequencing data and some 79 million unique TCR sequences. Among roughly 400 genotyped donors of the cohort, an average of about 240,000 unique TCR beta nucleotide sequences was sequenced per donor, of which 15% to 20% were non-productive. Besides the first cohort of roughly 640 subjects, a separate validation cohort made up of roughly 130 different subjects was used. Roughly five DR-DQ haplotypes were handled as single units for association and clustering, since linkage in the cohort was strong. The study aimed to test whether cataloging public T cell receptors could reveal signatures of past pathogen exposure. An earlier analysis of approximately 500 of the donors applied high-throughput TCR beta sequencing to assess whether each TCR beta V gene segment acted as functional or pseudogenic. Alongside the repertoire data, information on donor age, sex, ethnicity and CMV serostatus was compiled. In a later genetic analysis, genome-wide SNP genotypes for 398 of the 666 donors were used, and that subset was treated as a discovery cohort. The T cell repertoires of around 670 subjects were profiled by immunosequencing and related to cytomegalovirus serostatus. In the later analysis, no new phenotypic data were used to find candidate immune exposures; instead, reliance was placed on TCR beta sequences and their occurrence across donors. Of the roughly 400 genotyped donors, roughly 80% were placed in the genetic ancestry cluster associated with self-reported Caucasian donors. In a later analysis, previously published TCR beta repertoires from hundreds of donors were re-analyzed and high-resolution HLA genotyping was added so that TCR occurrence patterns could be studied. The number of typed donors differed by locus: about 629-640 for A, B, C, DRB1 and DQB1; approximately 520 for DQA1; approximately 610 for DPA1; and about 470 for DPB1. Both class I and class II loci were covered by HLA typing, at four-digit resolution.

Notes on this clone: Its antigen remains unidentified.

The full study reports these points: The presence/absence analyses assumed that sequencing depth was roughly uniform across donors, and that assumption may not be true. Because HLA typing was unavailable for some donors at each locus, only the typed subset was used in association tests. According to a later analysis, parvovirus B19, influenza, CMV and Epstein-Barr virus appeared linked to several top co-occurrence clusters. A later genetic analysis reported fewer N-insertions in productive TCRs among donors in an Asian-associated ancestry cluster than the roughly 620-donor mean. According to the authors, the approach could potentially be generalized to other disease states and immunological phenotypes. This cohort had only TCR beta chains sequenced, and the lack of alpha or paired-chain data limited which features could be detected. According to a later analysis, TCR association rates differed among HLA loci, with DRB1 alleles showing the most associated TCRs and HLA-C alleles showing the fewest. Because the 87-base-pair reads could not distinguish some IMGT-functional V segments, including TRBV6-2 and TRBV6-3, those segments were excluded. CMV serostatus was the only immune exposure information available for the cohort. The classifier was reported to diagnose cytomegalovirus status with high specificity and sensitivity in both the original and validation cohorts. In a later analysis, HLA-associated TCR beta chains showed more clonal expansion and lower generation probabilities than non-associated chains that were equally common. A later analysis found that most CMV-associated TCR beta chains appeared HLA-restricted, with HLA associations seemingly driven largely by CMV exposure. In the study, approximately 160 TCR beta chains were listed as associated with cytomegalovirus. In vitro tests confirmed that three of the cytomegalovirus-associated TCR beta chains recognize cytomegalovirus antigens. Approximately 18 rarely observed V segments, including chromosome 9 orphons, were excluded from the earlier analysis of several hundred of the donors because counts were too low. A cluster of highly shared sequence variants was judged likely to be a technical artifact of the sequencing pipeline. V-gene and J-gene trimming of TCR beta chains was associated with a missense DCLRE1C variant in a later genetic analysis, and the association was replicated in an independent cohort. A further reported finding was that TCR beta sequences accurately predicted the HLA-A and HLA-B alleles for most subjects in the first cohort. A later analysis associated 15,000 to 20,000 TCR beta sequences with specific HLA alleles at a false discovery rate of 0.05. In an earlier analysis of about 550 of the donors, most TCR beta V segments were observed in productive rearrangements about 90% or about 30% of the time, broadly matching IMGT annotations. Linkage disequilibrium might explain the correlated functional status among segregating V segments, but an unknown experimental factor could not be ruled out. Across donors, most TCR sequences were observed very rarely, whereas some public TCRs were present in many individuals. When HLA alleles, especially DR and DQ, strongly co-occurred, TCR associations were difficult to assign to individual alleles.

The cohort was made up of 500 to 800 healthy bone marrow donors. At the time of sampling, all cohort members were nominally healthy, though unrecorded immune exposures were likely present. The donor was CMV seronegative and was included in the group of hundreds of seronegative cohort members. A peripheral blood sample was provided by each donor, and peripheral blood mononuclear cells were used for TCR beta sequencing. Genomic DNA extraction from the blood cell samples was performed with the Qiagen DNeasy Blood Extraction Kit. For CDR1 and CDR2, the germline V gene lists MDHEN and SYDVKM. The V end gives up 6 bases and the J end 5 bases, leaving 7 bases in the junction not matched to a gene. CDR3 length: 14 amino acids, cysteine to phenylalanine. The sequence is cut down to CDR3 DNA, 42 bases in frame from base 1. The library was generated by the immunoSEQ multiplex PCR assay. A mixture of 60 forward primers for TCR Vbeta segments and 13 reverse primers for TCR Jbeta segments was used in the multiplex PCR. Amplification of the CDR3 region of rearranged TCR beta genes was performed with a multiplex PCR assay on genomic DNA. Amplified TCR beta libraries were sequenced as 87-base-pair reads on the Illumina HiSeq System. The paper's processing steps were these. Across the 670 or so repertoires, a later analysis counted roughly 84 million unique TCR beta chains, roughly 11 million of which were shared by at least two donors. To remove PCR and sequencing errors, raw reads were error-corrected and collapsed into unique sequences using a nearest-neighbor algorithm that merged closely related sequences. Alignment of CDR3 sequences to IMGT reference sequences was used to assign V, D and J gene segments. Each retained sequence needed at least a six-nucleotide match to both a V gene segment and a J gene segment. A rearrangement was called productive if the CDR3 had no stop codons and remained in frame with V and J, and every other rearrangement was called non-productive. Following IMGT convention, CDR3 was defined as the stretch from the second conserved V-encoded cysteine up to the conserved J-encoded phenylalanine. Sequences without an unambiguous match to a single V gene segment were excluded from the earlier analysis of several hundred of the donors. In an earlier analysis of almost 600 of the donors, a V segment was called functional when productive rearrangements were above 56.7%, and segregating when the standard deviation between donors exceeded 5%. A statistical classification framework was built for diagnosing cytomegalovirus status from the catalog of TCR beta chain sequences. V and J gene assignment, in a later analysis, came from comparing TCR nucleotide sequences with IMGT/GENE-DB human TR gene sequences. In a later analysis, CDR3 sequences and most-parsimonious VDJ recombination scenarios were assigned using the TCRdist pipeline. In a later analysis, every TCR beta chain was defined by the combination of its CDR3 amino acid sequence and its V-gene family, and reads without a unique V-gene family were dropped. In a later analysis, 450 to 600 highly shared, low-generation-probability nucleotide sequences were removed to address suspected cross-contamination and a sequencing artifact. A later analysis calculated a clonal expansion index for each public chain from normalized within-repertoire ranks of inferred template counts. Generation probabilities in a later analysis came from a VDJ recombination model fitted to out-of-frame rearrangements, and those results were checked against IGoR. A later analysis scored TCR-TCR, TCR-HLA and TCR-CMV co-occurrence with hypergeometric tests, applying a repertoire-size bias correction to TCR pairs. A later analysis estimated false discovery rates by permuting HLA or CMV assignments 20 times. A later analysis grouped co-occurring TCRs with DBSCAN, adding TCRdist sequence similarity when clustering within HLA-allele-positive subsets. Repertoires with fewer than 30,000 or more than 120,000 public chains, plus five repertoires with anomalous nucleotide sharing, were excluded from co-occurrence clustering. TCRdb carries this immuneACCESS record with in-frame sequences only. Its versions omit some clonotypes, under half of them owing to an unresolved V gene in the studies checked, with the rest unexplained. For V, J and clone size, that table is used; D and trimming come from the DNA. In this sample's table one finds 75,000 to 90,000 clones. In total, the top ten clones hold over 1.2% of the sample.

The sequenced sample was PBMCs. The source is a woman aged 55-70 years in good health and CMV-seronegative. The chain couples TRBV28 to TRBJ1-2; TRBD1 matches 9 bases in the middle. The CDR3 reads as follows: CASSSGQGPYGYTF. The nucleotides are TGTGCCAGCAGCTCGGGACAGGGTCCTTATGGCTACACCTTC.